These 6 T cell receptor beta chains originate from one sample sequenced in a study of shared clonotypes between healthy human individuals. This table comes from immunoSEQ multiplex PCR, and its TCRdb copy is limited to in-frame clones, with some not included. The table records some 470,000 clones, 70% to 80% of them present only once. Specimen: PBMCs. The origin of the receptors is a woman aged 40 to 50 in good health. Some clones in this sample may be carry-over from other donors' samples.

This sequence joins TRBV27 and TRBJ1-6, with TRBD1 matching over 7 bases. CDR1 MNHEY and CDR2 SMNVEV come from the germline V gene (reference sequence). Unmatched junction bases numbered 3, after V lost 3 bases and J lost 4 bases. This CDR3 comprises 15 residues. The CDR3 sequence is CASSFDREYNSPLHF. The DNA for the CDR3 is TGTGCCAGCAGTTTTGACAGGGAATATAATTCACCCCTCCACTTT.

This sequence joins TRBV19 and TRBJ2-1; 9 bases map to TRBD2. CDR1 and CDR2 (germline): LNHDA, SQIVND (reference sequence). This CDR3 is 16 amino acids long. After removal of 3 bases from V and 4 bases from J, the junction contained 7 bases not matched to a gene. CDR3 region: CASSILAGNSYNEQFF. The CDR3 region has the DNA TGTGCCAGTAGTATCCTAGCGGGAAATTCTTACAATGAGCAGTTCTTC. The variable domain in full, with the rest retrieved from reference TRBV19 and TRBJ2-1, is DGGITQSPKYLFRKEGQNVTLSCEQNLNHDAMYWYRQDPGQGLRLIYYSQIVNDFQKGDIAEGYSVSREKKESFPLTVTSAQKNPTAFYLCASSILAGNSYNEQFFGPGTRLTVL.

This sequence joins TRBV7-8 and TRBJ2-7; 7 positions agree with TRBD2. Per the germline V gene, CDR1 is SGHVS and CDR2 is FQNEAQ. V trimming: 4 bases; J trimming: 2 bases; junction bases outside the gene matches: 2. The CDR3 extends over 13 amino acids. DNA of the CDR3: TGTGCCAGCAGCTGGGGGAGGGCCTACGAGCAGTACTTC. This translates into CASSWGRAYEQYF.

The chain joins TRBV10-3 to TRBJ2-7; the match to TRBD2 covers 16 bases. V was pared by 11 bases and J by 2 bases, with 3 bases of the junction left unmatched. Germline CDR1 is ENHRY and CDR2 is SYGVKD. This CDR3 has 14 residues. The CDR3 is CAAGLAGGTYEQYF. CDR3 in DNA: TGTGCCGCGGGACTAGCGGGAGGGACCTACGAGCAGTACTTC.

The CDR3 spells CASSLSMNTEAFF. Written as DNA, the CDR3 is TGTGCCAGCAGTCTCAGTATGAACACTGAAGCTTTCTTT. V gene TRBV2 combines with J gene TRBJ1-1, with D hard to call. The CDR3 is 13 residues long. Deletions cut 5 bases from V and 0 bases from J, with 7 bases between. Germline lookup yields CDR1 SNHLY and CDR2 FYNNEI.

V usage is TRBV5-1 and J usage is TRBJ2-3; TRBD2 matches 12 bases. With V trimmed by 4 bases and J by 5 bases, 2 bases remained unmatched. Germline V gene data show CDR1 as SGHRS and CDR2 as YFSETQ. The CDR3 contains 14 residues. CDR3 bases: TGCGCCAGCAGCCTAGCGGGAGGGGGAGATACGCAGTATTTT. Encoded protein: CASSLAGGGDTQYF. Full variable domain (outside the CDR3, taken from reference TRBV5-1 and TRBJ2-3): KAGVTQTPRYLIKTRGQQVTLSCSPISGHRSVSWYQQTPGQGLQFLFEYFSETQRNKGNFPGRFSGRQFSNSRSEMNVSTLELGDSALYLCASSLAGGGDTQYFGPGTRLTVL.